This T cell receptor beta chain appears in the sequencing data of a study of human T cells and chemical hapten exposure. This clonotype was seen ten or more times. TCRdb analysed the RACE reads with MiXCR anew, one entry per CDR3 protein. This table holds about 41,000 distinct CDR3 sequences, about 4.2% found once. Described time point: patch test 1, 2 weeks after DPC sensitization. Treatment defined: therapeutic diphenylcyclopropenone sensitization with weekly scalp DPC. Unseparated into fractions, whole blood served as the source from which total RNA was extracted. Per germline, CDR1 SQVTM and CDR2 ANQGSEA. V was trimmed by 4 bases and J by 7 bases, leaving 18 bases between them. This CDR3 contains 14 residues.

The sample here was whole blood, taken in connection with sensitization to the hapten diphenylcyclopropenone (DPC). The receptor was derived from a man aged 50 or older with alopecia areata. Some clones in this sample may be carry-over from other donors' samples. This chain links TRBV29-1 with TRBJ2-3; maybe TRBD1 (5 bases). This CDR3 is CSVVGHVRENTQYF. For the CDR3, the DNA is TGCAGCGTTGTTGGTCATGTCAGGGAAAATACGCAGTATTTT.